A single sample is the source of the 11 T cell receptor beta chains below, sequenced in a study of blood T cell repertoires in COVID-19. Sequencing was performed with immunoSEQ multiplex PCR; in TCRdb, only in-frame clones are kept and a portion is missing. Counted here are fewer than 450,000 clones, around 90% occurring once; the ten biggest clones make up around 1.9%. The source material was PBMCs or T cells enriched from blood (not recorded which). All receptors derive from a woman aged 40-49 years with acute COVID-19.

This clone was observed once. The gene calls are TRBV30 and TRBJ1-3; 10 bases are a match to TRBD1. CDR3 size: 19 residues. CDR1 and CDR2 from the germline V gene are GTSNPN and SVGIG (reference sequence). With 5 bases clipped from V and 1 base from J, the junction kept 17 bases outside the gene matches. The CDR3 DNA sequence: TGTGCCTGGGCACAACCCGGGACAGGGGCGCAACCATCTGGAAACACCATATATTTT. Translation: CAWAQPGTGAQPSGNTIYF.

The chain joins TRBV11-2 to TRBJ2-5; D remains ambiguous. Per the germline V gene, CDR1 is SGHAT and CDR2 is FQNNGV. Trimming removed 5 bases at V and 0 bases at J, with 7 bases between. This CDR3 has 13 residues. CDR3 in amino acids: CASSPGNQETQYF. The CDR3 coding sequence is TGTGCCAGCAGCCCAGGCAACCAAGAGACCCAGTACTTC.

Only a few counts were recorded for this clone. J is TRBJ1-2 and V is TRBV29-1; TRBD1 aligns across 10 bases. After removal of 6 bases from V and 10 bases from J, the junction contained 5 bases not matched to a gene. Germline CDR1 is SQVTM and CDR2 is ANQGSEA. The CDR3 consists of 11 residues. The CDR3 DNA follows: TGCAGCGTCGGGGACAGGGGCGACTACACCTTC. Its translation is CSVGDRGDYTF. Full variable domain (outside the CDR3, taken from reference TRBV29-1 and TRBJ1-2): SAVISQKPSRDICQRGTSLTIQCQVDSQVTMMFWYRQQPGQSLTLIATANQGSEATYESGFVIDKFPISRPNLTFSTLTVSNMSPEDSSIYLCSVGDRGDYTFGSGTRLTVV.

The CDR3 coding sequence is TGTGCCAGCAGCGGGACACCGAACACTGAAGCTTTCTTT. Its protein product is CASSGTPNTEAFF. The rearrangement joins TRBV6-4 to TRBJ1-1, with D possibly being TRBD1 (6 bases). V lost 6 bases, J lost 1 base, and 9 bases lay in between. Germline CDR1 MRHNA, CDR2 SNTAGT. The CDR3 loop spans 13 amino acids.

The chain joins TRBV4-1 to TRBJ1-1; no clear D. The germline V gene has CDR1 MGHRA and CDR2 YSYEKL. V lost 1 base to trimming and J lost 6 bases, with 12 bases between them. The CDR3 extends over 14 amino acids. The CDR3 DNA reads TGCGCCAGCAGCCAAGTCTTGTTTTATGCTGAAGCTTTCTTT. Protein product: CASSQVLFYAEAFF.

The genes are TRBV5-4 and TRBJ2-2; weak D call: TRBD1 (6 bases). This CDR3 has 17 amino acids. Between the trimmed V and J ends, which lost 0 bases and 1 base, there was a span of 13 bases. From germline, CDR1 is SGHNT and CDR2 YYREEE (reference sequence). CDR3 nucleotide sequence: TGTGCCAGCAGCTTGGACCCAGGGGCCCTGAACACCGGGGAGCTGTTTTTT. It codes for CASSLDPGALNTGELFF.

The J gene is TRBJ2-5, the V gene TRBV6-5, with TRBD1 matching over 8 bases. CDR3 length equals 14 residues. The V gene's germline CDR1 is MNHEY and CDR2 SVGAGI. V was clipped by 6 bases and J by 1 base; unmatched bases: 4. CDR3 nucleotides: TGTGCCAGCAGAATGGACAGGGCCCAAGAGACCCAGTACTTC. It yields the protein CASRMDRAQETQYF.

This clone was detected a few times. Here the CDR3 reads CASSLSPYSPLHF. The DNA of the CDR3 is TGTGCCAGCAGTTTGTCCCCCTACTCACCCCTCCACTTT. The chain employs TRBV27 and TRBJ1-6; no definite D call. From germline, CDR1 is MNHEY and CDR2 SMNVEV (reference sequence). The CDR3 loop spans 13 amino acids. The V end lost 3 bases, the J end lost 10 bases, and 10 bases lay between the germline ends.

The chain has TRBV24-1 and TRBJ1-2; D is undetermined. The CDR3 runs to 13 residues. Germline CDR1 and CDR2: KGHDR and SFDVKD. Trimming left V 6 bases short and J 2 bases short, with 9 bases between. The CDR3 spells CATSNRENYGYTF. The CDR3 nucleotides are TGTGCCACCAGTAACCGGGAGAACTATGGCTACACCTTC.

The rearrangement uses TRBV7-9 and TRBJ1-1; TRBD1 matches at 8 bases. The CDR3 length is 14 residues. V gave up 0 bases and J gave up 12 bases; unmatched junction bases: 9. Germline lookup yields CDR1 SEHNR and CDR2 FQNEAQ (reference sequence). Here the CDR3 DNA reads TGTGCCAGCAGCTTAGCAAGCGGACAGGGAATAACTTTCTTT. Amino acid sequence: CASSLASGQGITFF.

The chain uses TRBV29-1 and TRBJ1-1; 8 bases match TRBD1. The CDR3 is made up of 15 amino acids. J was trimmed by 7 bases and V by 1 base; bases with no gene match: 11. Germline CDR1 reads SQVTM; CDR2 reads ANQGSEA. The CDR3 bases are TGCAGCGTTGAAGCCAGGACAGGGATAAGGGATGAAGCTTTCTTT. Its protein is CSVEARTGIRDEAFF.